The 3 T cell receptor beta chains below all came from one sample that was sequenced in a study of spatial heterogeneity in lung cancer. Noted time point: sample taken at primary tumor resection. No antigens are known for them. Study conclusions and caveats: Mutation tallies in tumors tracked expanded intratumoral alpha and beta TCR counts.

Via MiXCR, TCRdb re-called the 5' RACE reads, giving one row per CDR3 protein. The table shows some 8,700 distinct CDR3 sequences, with roughly 12% occurring only once. The sequenced sample was lung tumor tissue, obtained at surgery. The receptors were gathered from a male donor with early-stage non-small cell lung cancer.

This clonotype was detected ten times or more. The chain recombines TRBV28 with TRBJ2-3; D might be TRBD2 (5 bases). V was pared by 2 bases and J by 1 base, with 10 bases between. This CDR3 is built from 15 residues. Per germline, CDR1 MDHEN and CDR2 SYDVKM. In DNA, the CDR3 is TGTGCCAGCAGTTTAAGGAGCGGTCGCACAGATACGCAGTATTTT. Translated: CASSLRSGRTDTQYF.

This clonotype was picked up many times. The gene calls are TRBV21-1 and TRBJ1-6; TRBD1 reflects the table's D call only, with no check against the DNA. TRBV21-1 is noted as a pseudogene. The CDR3 length is 18 residues. The CDR3 region is CASSSSRDRGRELSPLHF. DNA for the CDR3: TGTGCCAGCAGCAGTTCCCGGGACAGGGGGCGAGAATTATCACCCCTCCACTTT.

By share, this clonotype counts as medium-sized. CDR3: CASSRWDSYIEAFF. CDR3 nucleotide sequence: TGTGCCAGCAGCCGGTGGGACAGCTATATTGAAGCTTTCTTT. V usage is TRBV12-3 or TRBV12-4 and J usage is TRBJ1-1; TRBD1 agrees at 7 bases. This CDR3 is 14 amino acids long. V shed 6 bases and J 7 bases; nucleotides not matched to a gene: 11.